The clone carrying this T cell receptor (beta chain) turned up a few times. The antigen is not known. CDR3 length equals 13 residues. V gave up 6 bases and J gave up 2 bases, with 11 bases separating them. In germline, CDR1 is MDHEN, CDR2 SYDVKM. TCRdb's table, derived via immunoSEQ multiplex PCR, lists solely in-frame clones and lacks some. The profile shows nearly 15,000 clones, 85% to 95% of them singletons. This record belongs to a study of T cell clones after liver transplantation. Overall study: Blood was drawn pre-transplant, before withdrawal, and after full or failed withdrawal.

Overall study findings and caveats: Low donor cell numbers restricted donor-reactive repertoire measurement in a couple of subjects. Graft donor-reactive T cells may have migrated into the graft rather than being deleted.

The sequenced sample was CD8+ T cells from blood, obtained before liver transplant. This sequence was found in a human donor who received a liver transplant. The chain links TRBV28 to TRBJ2-7, with no clear D. This CDR3 reads CASRDGAAYEQYF. In DNA, the CDR3 is TGTGCCAGCAGGGACGGAGCAGCCTACGAGCAGTACTTC. Using reference TRBV28 and TRBJ2-7 for the parts outside the CDR3, the full variable domain is DVKVTQSSRYLVKRTGEKVFLECVQDMDHENMFWYRQDPGLGLRLIYFSYDVKMKEKGDIPEGYSVSREKKERFSLILESASTNQTSMYLCASRDGAAYEQYFGPGTRLTVT.